This is a list of T cell receptor beta chains from one sample in a study of blood T cell repertoires in COVID-19. Some clones are missing from TCRdb's copy, which holds only in-frame ones; the method was immunoSEQ multiplex PCR. The table has about 190,000 clones, roughly 80% seen once. Material for sequencing was PBMCs or T cells enriched from blood (not recorded which). The source is a woman aged 25 to 39 who had recovered from COVID-19. Both conserved end residues are part of each CDR3. D genes are given only for firm matches. Only part of the rows carry a size: once, few, many, or a class if the clone is expanded.

cdr3_nt: TGTGCCAGCCGTCAGGGGGGCGTCAATGAGCAGTTCTTC
cdr3_aa: CASRQGGVNEQFF
j_call: TRBJ2-1
d_call: NA
clone_size: NA
v_call: TRBV6-5

cdr3_nt: TGTGCCAGCAGTTCCGGGGGACTACTCAATGAGCAGTTCTTC
cdr3_aa: CASSSGGLLNEQFF
j_call: TRBJ2-1
d_call: TRBD2
clone_size: NA
v_call: TRBV27

cdr3_nt: TGCAGCGTTGCCGGGACTAGCGGGAGGGCCCGGGAGACCCAGTACTTC
cdr3_aa: CSVAGTSGRARETQYF
j_call: TRBJ2-5
d_call: TRBD2
clone_size: many
v_call: TRBV29-1

cdr3_nt: TGTGCTAGCAGCCCCAGAGCGGGGGGGCCCGAGACCCAGTACTTC
cdr3_aa: CASSPRAGGPETQYF
j_call: TRBJ2-5
d_call: TRBD2
clone_size: NA
v_call: TRBV7-7

cdr3_nt: TGTGGGGCAGCCGGGGGACTAGCGGACTCCTACGAGCAGTACTTC
cdr3_aa: CGAAGGLADSYEQYF
j_call: TRBJ2-7
d_call: TRBD2
clone_size: NA
v_call: TRBV28

cdr3_nt: TGCGCCAGCAGTGAAGCGGGGGGGGCTTCGTATGAGCAGTTCTTC
cdr3_aa: CASSEAGGASYEQFF
j_call: TRBJ2-1
d_call: TRBD2
clone_size: NA
v_call: TRBV10-2

cdr3_nt: TGTGCCAGCAGCCCTGGGGCAGTCTCACGGCAGCTGTTTTTT
cdr3_aa: CASSPGAVSRQLFF
j_call: TRBJ2-2
d_call: NA
clone_size: NA
v_call: TRBV11-3

cdr3_nt: TGTGCCAGTAGTATAGGGACAGGGACTAGCAATCAGCCCCAGCATTTT
cdr3_aa: CASSIGTGTSNQPQHF
j_call: TRBJ1-5
d_call: TRBD1
clone_size: NA
v_call: TRBV19

cdr3_nt: TGTGCCAGCAGCTTAGCTCCCCGAACACGGGGTACTTACAATGAGCAGTTCTTC
cdr3_aa: CASSLAPRTRGTYNEQFF
j_call: TRBJ2-1
d_call: NA
clone_size: NA
v_call: TRBV7-8

cdr3_nt: TGCAGCGTTGTCACGGCGGGGGGCTTCTACAATGAGCAGTTCTTC
cdr3_aa: CSVVTAGGFYNEQFF
j_call: TRBJ2-1
d_call: TRBD2
clone_size: NA
v_call: TRBV29-1

cdr3_nt: TGTGCCAGCAGCACTAGCGCCATCGCATGGAATGAGCAGTTCTTC
cdr3_aa: CASSTSAIAWNEQFF
j_call: TRBJ2-1
d_call: TRBD2
clone_size: NA
v_call: TRBV5-6

cdr3_nt: TGTGCCACCAGTGATTTGGGAGCGGGAGTCACAGATACGCAGTATTTT
cdr3_aa: CATSDLGAGVTDTQYF
j_call: TRBJ2-3
d_call: TRBD2
clone_size: NA
v_call: TRBV24-1

cdr3_nt: TGTGCCACCAGGAGGGGGACAGGGAGACACGAGCAGTTCTTC
cdr3_aa: CATRRGTGRHEQFF
j_call: TRBJ2-1
d_call: TRBD1
clone_size: once
v_call: TRBV15

cdr3_nt: TGCGCCAGCAGTCAACAGGGGGCTGAAGCTTTCTTT
cdr3_aa: CASSQQGAEAFF
j_call: TRBJ1-1
d_call: TRBD1
clone_size: NA
v_call: TRBV23-1

cdr3_nt: TGTGCCAGCAGTTCGGGAAGGAGTACGCAGTATTTT
cdr3_aa: CASSSGRSTQYF
j_call: TRBJ2-3
d_call: NA
clone_size: NA
v_call: TRBV12-3/TRBV12-4

cdr3_nt: TGTGCCAGCAGCTTAGCGCTTGGGACAGGGGATGGCTACACCTTC
cdr3_aa: CASSLALGTGDGYTF
j_call: TRBJ1-2
d_call: TRBD1
clone_size: few
v_call: TRBV7-2

cdr3_nt: TGTGCCAGCAGCTTAGATTGGGGGGACCTATCACACGTGTTTTTT
cdr3_aa: CASSLDWGDLSHVFF
j_call: TRBJ1-4
d_call: NA
clone_size: NA
v_call: TRBV7-8

cdr3_nt: TGTGCCAGCAGTTCCCCAGGGGGTACGGGTCCCGACGAGCAGTACTTC
cdr3_aa: CASSSPGGTGPDEQYF
j_call: TRBJ2-7
d_call: TRBD1
clone_size: NA
v_call: TRBV28

cdr3_nt: TGCGCCAGCAGGGAGAGACAGGGTGGCGGGGAGCTGTTTTTT
cdr3_aa: CASRERQGGGELFF
j_call: TRBJ2-2
d_call: TRBD1
clone_size: NA
v_call: TRBV10-1

cdr3_nt: TGTGCCTGGTGGAAGGGACAGACAGCTAACTATGGCTACACCTTC
cdr3_aa: CAWWKGQTANYGYTF
j_call: TRBJ1-2
d_call: TRBD1
clone_size: NA
v_call: TRBV30

cdr3_nt: TGTGCCAGCAGCTTAGTGGGGACAGAGCGCACCGGGGAGCTGTTTTTT
cdr3_aa: CASSLVGTERTGELFF
j_call: TRBJ2-2
d_call: TRBD1
clone_size: NA
v_call: TRBV7-8

cdr3_nt: TGTGCTAGTGGATTGTGGACAGTTCAAGAGACCCAGTACTTC
cdr3_aa: CASGLWTVQETQYF
j_call: TRBJ2-5
d_call: NA
clone_size: NA
v_call: TRBV12-5

cdr3_nt: TGTGCCAGCAGCATAATGACAGGGGGCGACACTGAAGCTTTCTTT
cdr3_aa: CASSIMTGGDTEAFF
j_call: TRBJ1-1
d_call: TRBD1
clone_size: NA
v_call: TRBV14

cdr3_nt: TGTGCCAGCAGCTTAGCGCGGGGCGGGGGGGCCCGAGAGACCCAGTACTTC
cdr3_aa: CASSLARGGGARETQYF
j_call: TRBJ2-5
d_call: TRBD2
clone_size: NA
v_call: TRBV7-2

cdr3_nt: TGCGCCAGCAACCCGAGGACTAGCGGGGGCTCGGGAGAGACCCAGTACTTC
cdr3_aa: CASNPRTSGGSGETQYF
j_call: TRBJ2-5
d_call: TRBD2
clone_size: NA
v_call: TRBV5-1

cdr3_nt: TGTGCCAGCAGCCAAGATCAACTCGGACAGGGGAATAGCAATCAGCCCCAGCATTTT
cdr3_aa: CASSQDQLGQGNSNQPQHF
j_call: TRBJ1-5
d_call: TRBD1
clone_size: NA
v_call: TRBV4-2

cdr3_nt: TGCGCCAGCAGACGCTATGGGGACACCGGTGGCTACACCTTC
cdr3_aa: CASRRYGDTGGYTF
j_call: TRBJ1-2
d_call: NA
clone_size: few
v_call: TRBV5-1

cdr3_nt: TGTGCCAGCAGCGGCGGGACAGGGCAGTTGGGAACTAATGAAAAACTGTTTTTT
cdr3_aa: CASSGGTGQLGTNEKLFF
j_call: TRBJ1-4
d_call: TRBD1
clone_size: NA
v_call: TRBV5-6

cdr3_nt: TGTGCCAGCTCACCACCGCGACTCAACTATGGCTACACCTTC
cdr3_aa: CASSPPRLNYGYTF
j_call: TRBJ1-2
d_call: NA
clone_size: NA
v_call: TRBV18

cdr3_nt: TGTGCCACCAGTGTGAGGGGGGGGCAGCCCCAGCATTTT
cdr3_aa: CATSVRGGQPQHF
j_call: TRBJ1-5
d_call: NA
clone_size: NA
v_call: TRBV24-1

cdr3_nt: TGCGCCAGCAGGCCCGGGACAGGGGGAGAAAAACTGTTTTTT
cdr3_aa: CASRPGTGGEKLFF
j_call: TRBJ1-4
d_call: TRBD1
clone_size: NA
v_call: TRBV5-1

cdr3_nt: TGCGCCAGCAGCACCTACGAGCGGGGCCCACAGTACAATGAGCAGTTCTTC
cdr3_aa: CASSTYERGPQYNEQFF
j_call: TRBJ2-1
d_call: TRBD2
clone_size: NA
v_call: TRBV5-1

cdr3_nt: TGTGCCAGCAGCTTACTCGGAGGGTGGGAAAGCAATCAGCCCCAGCATTTT
cdr3_aa: CASSLLGGWESNQPQHF
j_call: TRBJ1-5
d_call: NA
clone_size: NA
v_call: TRBV7-8

cdr3_nt: TGTGCCAGCAGTCAGCCTAGCGACACAGATACGCAGTATTTT
cdr3_aa: CASSQPSDTDTQYF
j_call: TRBJ2-3
d_call: NA
clone_size: NA
v_call: TRBV28

cdr3_nt: TGTGCCAGCAGCAAAGTGCAGAACTATGGCTACACCTTC
cdr3_aa: CASSKVQNYGYTF
j_call: TRBJ1-2
d_call: NA
clone_size: NA
v_call: TRBV21-1

cdr3_nt: TGTGCCAGCAGTGATCCGGGACAGGGGAATTCACCCCTCCACTTT
cdr3_aa: CASSDPGQGNSPLHF
j_call: TRBJ1-6
d_call: TRBD1
clone_size: NA
v_call: TRBV6-1

cdr3_nt: TGCAGCGCCCTAAAGGGTGGCGGGAGCTCCTACGAGCAGTACTTC
cdr3_aa: CSALKGGGSSYEQYF
j_call: TRBJ2-7
d_call: TRBD2
clone_size: NA
v_call: TRBV29-1

cdr3_nt: TGTGCCAGCAGCAAGGGGGTGGGCCGCGCGGACACTGAAGCTTTCTTT
cdr3_aa: CASSKGVGRADTEAFF
j_call: TRBJ1-1
d_call: NA
clone_size: NA
v_call: TRBV3-1/TRBV3-2

cdr3_nt: TGTGCCAGCTCACCCCAGTCCTCTAACTATGGCTACACCTTC
cdr3_aa: CASSPQSSNYGYTF
j_call: TRBJ1-2
d_call: NA
clone_size: NA
v_call: TRBV18

cdr3_nt: TGTGCCAGCAGTTACTCGAGCGCTCAGCCCCAGCATTTT
cdr3_aa: CASSYSSAQPQHF
j_call: TRBJ1-5
d_call: NA
clone_size: NA
v_call: TRBV6-5

cdr3_nt: TGTGCCAGCAGCTCTCGGGACTTCCACAATGAGCAGTTCTTC
cdr3_aa: CASSSRDFHNEQFF
j_call: TRBJ2-1
d_call: NA
clone_size: NA
v_call: TRBV7-6